This T cell receptor (beta chain) stems from a study of OX40 agonist ivuxolimab in advanced cancers. Generated by immunoSEQ multiplex PCR, the TCRdb table keeps only in-frame clones and is missing some. In the table there are about 79,000 clones, roughly 87% of which are singletons. Deletions cut 7 bases from V and 4 bases from J, with 17 bases between. Germline V gene lookup returns CDR1 LNHDA and CDR2 SQIVND (reference sequence). This CDR3 contains 15 residues. Specimen: CD4+ or CD8+ T cells sorted from blood, collected in a trial of the OX40 agonist ivuxolimab. The rearrangement joins TRBV19 to TRBJ1-5, with D possibly matching TRBD1 (6 bases). The receptor comes from an adult with an advanced solid tumor such as melanoma, head and neck, liver or kidney cancer. The CDR3 DNA is TGTGCCAGTACCGAGACAGGAATTAAGAATCAGCCCCAGCATTTT. Translation: CASTETGIKNQPQHF.